This TCR beta chain was profiled in a study of Tregs in tolerant kidney transplant recipients. Study conclusions and caveats: No direct test of biological reproducibility was done here.

The CDR3 extends over 18 amino acids. For this clone: Its antigen is undetermined.

Data came from immunoSEQ multiplex PCR; TCRdb stores just in-frame clones and leaves some out. Of under 20,000 clones listed, 75% to 85% were seen once; the top ten hold roughly 2.5%. Sequenced sample: Tregs from blood. The origin of this receptor is a human donor in good health. The chain is built from TRBV21-1 and TRBJ2-5; no DNA check was done on the table's D call, TRBD1. TRBV21-1 is given as a pseudogene. Here the CDR3 reads CASSTLGSTAREQETQYF. The CDR3 nucleotides read TGTGCCAGCAGCACTTTAGGGTCGACAGCTAGAGAACAAGAGACCCAGTACTTC.